A single sample gave rise to the 28 T cell receptor beta chains below, sequenced in a study of Ad26.COV2.S vaccination and SARS-CoV-2 variants. Treatment described: over 15 received Ad26.COV2.S at low or high dose, single or two shots; about 5 received placebo; per-sample allocation not given. Each sample was drawn 63 days after the first injection (of vaccine or placebo). Assay: immunoSEQ multiplex PCR; the TCRdb copy retains only in-frame clones and omits some. The table lists about 380,000 clones, 83% of them singletons. The source was peripheral blood, collected in a trial of Ad26.COV2.S vaccine versus placebo. The receptors were gathered from a person aged 18-60 years who received the Ad26.COV2.S COVID-19 vaccine or a placebo.

The chain couples TRBV6-5 to TRBJ1-6, with 9 positions matching TRBD1. The germline gives CDR1 MNHEY, CDR2 SVGAGI. Trimming at V came to 7 bases and at J to 6 bases, leaving 4 bases not matched to a gene. The CDR3 runs 14 residues. The CDR3 here is CASINRGLNSPLHF. CDR3 coding DNA: TGTGCCAGCATCAACAGGGGGCTTAATTCACCCCTCCACTTT.

This clone has only one observation. The chain combines TRBV5-4 with TRBJ1-2, with D uncertain. Germline assignment: CDR1 SGHNT and CDR2 YYREEE (reference sequence). The CDR3 totals 15 residues. Trimming took off 2 bases at V and 7 bases at J, with 18 bases between the two ends. As DNA, the CDR3 is TGTGCCAGCAGCTTCGGTGGCCCTACCAGCGGTGGCTACACCTTC. This sequence encodes CASSFGGPTSGGYTF. The full variable domain, in which reference TRBV5-4 and TRBJ1-2 provide the parts outside the CDR3, is ETGVTQSPTHLIKTRGQQVTLRCSSQSGHNTVSWYQQALGQGPQFIFQYYREEENGRGNFPPRFSGLQFPNYSSELNVNALELDDSALYLCASSFGGPTSGGYTFGSGTRLTVV.

The genes are TRBV4-3 and TRBJ1-3, with a possible D match to TRBD1 (5 bases). Germline V lookup: CDR1 LGHNA, CDR2 YSLEER. Trimming removed 0 bases from V and 0 bases from J, with 9 bases in between. There are 16 residues in the CDR3. The CDR3 DNA follows: TGCGCCAGCAGCCAAGATTTGACAGCCTCTGGAAACACCATATATTTT. This codes for CASSQDLTASGNTIYF.

The genes are TRBV6-4 and TRBJ1-1; possible D gene TRBD1, 6 bases. Germline V CDR1 and CDR2: MRHNA, SNTAGT. CDR3 length equals 15 residues. Trimming shortened V by 4 bases and J by 1 base, and 13 bases separated the two germline ends. The CDR3 nucleotides are TGTGCCAGCAGTGGGAGACAGGCCAAGAACACTGAAGCTTTCTTT. Its protein is CASSGRQAKNTEAFF.

A single count supports this clone. This sample also contains other DNA sequences that code for the same CDR3. The chain uses TRBV4-3 and TRBJ2-7; 7 bases are shared with TRBD1. CDR3 size: 14 residues. CDR1 is LGHNA and CDR2 is YSLEER in the germline V gene. J gave up 4 bases and V 0 bases, and 3 bases lay outside the gene matches. CDR3 sequence reads: CASSQDRGSYEQYF. DNA for the CDR3: TGCGCCAGCAGCCAAGACAGGGGGTCGTACGAGCAGTACTTC.

The V and J genes are TRBV29-1 and TRBJ1-2; TRBD1 matches 9 bases. Germline CDR1 reads SQVTM; CDR2 reads ANQGSEA. Germline trimming cut 7 bases from V and 8 bases from J; bases unmatched to any gene: 11. The CDR3 loop spans 13 amino acids. CDR3 residues: CSGDREGGRGYTF. In DNA form, the CDR3 reads TGCAGCGGGGACAGGGAGGGAGGACGGGGCTACACCTTC.

J is TRBJ1-1 and V is TRBV7-3; 7 nucleotides agree with TRBD1. This CDR3 contains 11 residues. The trim removed 7 bases at V and 8 bases at J, leaving 4 bases unmatched. Germline CDR1 SGHTA, CDR2 FQGTGA. CDR3 sequence: CASIRGKEAFF. Written as DNA, the CDR3 is TGTGCCAGCATCAGGGGGAAAGAAGCTTTCTTT. Using reference TRBV7-3 and TRBJ1-1 for the parts outside the CDR3, the full variable domain is GAGVSQTPSNKVTEKGKYVELRCDPISGHTALYWYRQSLGQGPEFLIYFQGTGAADDSGLPNDRFFAVRPEGSVSTLKIQRTERGDSAVYLCASIRGKEAFFGQGTRLTVV.

The chain uses TRBV4-1 and TRBJ1-1, with a tentative D call TRBD1 (5 bases). The CDR3 runs to 15 residues. CDR1 MGHRA and CDR2 YSYEKL come from the germline V gene. Trimming pared 6 bases from V and 1 base from J, leaving 15 bases between. The CDR3 sequence: CASRHSRVQNTEAFF. CDR3 coding DNA: TGCGCCAGCAGGCACAGCAGGGTCCAGAACACTGAAGCTTTCTTT.

This chain joins TRBV29-1 and TRBJ2-5; weak D call: TRBD2 (5 bases). CDR1 SQVTM and CDR2 ANQGSEA come from the germline V gene. The length of the CDR3 is 13 residues. Trimming removed 5 bases from V and 1 base from J, with 11 bases in between. This chain's CDR3 is CSVRTPVQETQYF. The CDR3 DNA follows: TGCAGCGTTCGGACTCCTGTCCAAGAGACCCAGTACTTC.

The rearrangement uses TRBV4-1 and TRBJ2-7; 7 nucleotides match TRBD1. Germline V CDR1 and CDR2: MGHRA, YSYEKL. V lost 4 bases and J lost 6; bases outside the gene matches: 9. This CDR3 has 14 residues. This CDR3 is CASSLRSGGSEQYF. The CDR3 region has the DNA TGCGCCAGCAGCCTGCGCTCAGGGGGAAGCGAGCAGTACTTC.

The V call is TRBV5-6, the J call TRBJ2-1, with 7 positions matching TRBD2. CDR1 SGHDT and CDR2 YYEEEE come from the germline V gene. The V gene end was trimmed by 3 bases and the J gene end by 5 bases; junction bases not matched to a gene: 11. CDR3 length: 16 residues. The chain's CDR3 is CASSSPRGEGHNEQFF. CDR3 coding DNA: TGTGCCAGCAGCTCACCCCGAGGGGAGGGACACAATGAGCAGTTCTTC.

The V gene is TRBV7-9, the J gene TRBJ1-1; 9 bases match TRBD1. Germline values: CDR1 SEHNR, CDR2 FQNEAQ (reference sequence). The CDR3 extends over 14 amino acids. Losses at the gene ends were 4 bases for V and 4 bases for J; bases not matched to a gene: 4. The DNA of the CDR3 is TGTGCCAGCAGCTCGGGACAGGGAGTCACTGAAGCTTTCTTT. Translating it yields CASSSGQGVTEAFF.

This chain connects TRBV19 to TRBJ2-3, with 14 positions matching TRBD2. CDR1 LNHDA and CDR2 SQIVND come from the germline V gene (reference sequence). This CDR3 comprises 18 residues. The CDR3: CGDRVRTSGRSRTDTQYF. The CDR3 DNA is TGTGGGGACAGGGTCCGGACTAGCGGGAGGTCACGCACAGATACGCAGTATTTT. Using reference TRBV19 and TRBJ2-3 for the parts outside the CDR3, the full variable domain is DGGITQSPKYLFRKEGQNVTLSCEQNLNHDAMYWYRQDPGQGLRLIYYSQIVNDFQKGDIAEGYSVSREKKESFPLTVTSAQKNPTAFYLCGDRVRTSGRSRTDTQYFGPGTRLTVL.

This clone has a handful of counts. The chain recombines TRBV5-4 with TRBJ1-6, with D possibly being TRBD1 (5 bases). With 2 bases removed from V and 5 bases from J, the gap between germline ends came to 14 bases. CDR3 size: 16 residues. Germline V gene sequence: CDR1 SGHNT, CDR2 YYREEE (reference sequence). Here the CDR3 reads CASSLFGTENNSPLHF. CDR3 nucleotides: TGTGCCAGCAGCTTATTTGGGACGGAGAATAATTCACCCCTCCACTTT.

The J gene is TRBJ1-6, the V gene TRBV9, with 7 bases that match TRBD1. The germline gives CDR1 SGDLS, CDR2 YYNGEE. The V segment lost 2 bases and the J segment 10 bases; nucleotides outside the gene matches: 6. The CDR3 consists of 14 residues. DNA for the CDR3: TGTGCCAGCAGCGTTCAACAGGGGAAATCACCCCTCCACTTT. This codes for CASSVQQGKSPLHF.

This chain joins TRBV19 and TRBJ2-7; a possible D gene is TRBD1 (6 bases). The CDR3 totals 14 residues. CDR1 and CDR2 (germline): LNHDA, SQIVND (reference sequence). V dropped 3 bases and J dropped 3 bases, with 12 bases sitting between them. In nucleotides, the CDR3 is TGTGCCAGTAGTATTCAGGGACAATACTACGAGCAGTACTTC. Encoded protein: CASSIQGQYYEQYF.

The rearrangement links TRBV3-1 (or the pseudogene TRBV3-2) to TRBJ1-4; D remains unclear. Trimming removed 4 bases at V and 4 bases at J, with 10 bases between. The CDR3 consists of 14 residues. Germline loops: CDR1 LGHDT, CDR2 YNNKEL (reference sequence). CDR3 loop: CASSPDISNEKLFF. The CDR3 region has the DNA TGTGCCAGCAGCCCAGACATAAGTAATGAAAAACTGTTTTTT.

The chain joins TRBV4-1 to TRBJ2-7; TRBD1 might be the D (5 bases). Trimming pared 4 bases from V and 3 bases from J, leaving 22 bases between. There are 17 residues in the CDR3. Germline V gives CDR1 MGHRA, CDR2 YSYEKL. The CDR3 reads CASSPAAVQVTGYEQYF. Here the CDR3 DNA reads TGCGCCAGCAGCCCAGCCGCGGTCCAGGTCACAGGCTACGAGCAGTACTTC.

This clone was recorded only once. J is TRBJ1-1 and V is TRBV5-6; D is unresolved. CDR3 length equals 15 residues. V was shortened by 4 bases and J by 1 base, with 14 bases between the two germline ends. CDR1 and CDR2 from the germline V gene are SGHDT and YYEEEE. The CDR3 nucleotides read TGTGCCAGCAGCGTAGTCTTGGGTCCGAACACTGAAGCTTTCTTT. Amino acids: CASSVVLGPNTEAFF.

This clone was seen only a few times. The CDR3 loop is CASSYRTGVQPQHF. The CDR3 nucleotides are TGTGCCAGCAGTTATCGGACAGGGGTTCAGCCCCAGCATTTT. The chain has TRBV27 and TRBJ1-5; 9 bases map to TRBD1. There are 14 residues in the CDR3. Trimming cost V 4 bases and J 6 bases; bases outside gene matches: 4. Germline V gives CDR1 MNHEY, CDR2 SMNVEV (reference sequence).

The chain joins TRBV4-1 to TRBJ1-2, with D hard to call. Germline V gives CDR1 MGHRA, CDR2 YSYEKL. V lost 9 bases, J lost 6 bases, and 8 bases lay in between. This CDR3 comprises 10 residues. This chain's CDR3 is CASKGDGYTF. As DNA, the CDR3 is TGCGCCAGTAAAGGAGATGGCTACACCTTC.

This rearrangement joins TRBV18 to TRBJ2-1; unclear D gene. This CDR3 contains 16 residues. The V end lost 2 bases, the J end lost 9 bases, and 20 bases lay between the germline ends. Germline CDR1 is KGHSH and CDR2 is LQKENI. DNA for the CDR3: TGTGCCAGCTCACCAGGGAACAGCGCGATGATCCGTGAGCAGTTCTTC. This translates into CASSPGNSAMIREQFF.

The chain recombines TRBV5-1 with TRBJ2-3; 10 positions match TRBD1. The J segment lost 2 bases and the V segment lost 4 bases, leaving 7 bases of the junction unmatched. The V gene's germline CDR1 is SGHRS and CDR2 YFSETQ. CDR3 length: 16 residues. CDR3 residues: CASSPDRGPDTDTQYF. CDR3 nucleotide sequence: TGCGCCAGCAGCCCCGACAGGGGGCCGGACACAGATACGCAGTATTTT.

CDR3 bases: TGCGCCAGCAGCTTGGACCCCCTCCGCAATCAGCCCCAGCATTTT. Protein sequence: CASSLDPLRNQPQHF. The chain links TRBV5-1 to TRBJ1-5; D remains ambiguous. The germline V gene encodes CDR1 SGHRS and CDR2 YFSETQ. V lost 0 bases to trimming and J lost 2 bases, with 9 bases between them. This CDR3 spans 15 amino acids. The full variable domain, in which reference TRBV5-1 and TRBJ1-5 provide the parts outside the CDR3, is KAGVTQTPRYLIKTRGQQVTLSCSPISGHRSVSWYQQTPGQGLQFLFEYFSETQRNKGNFPGRFSGRQFSNSRSEMNVSTLELGDSALYLCASSLDPLRNQPQHFGDGTRLSIL.

The V and J genes are TRBV18 and TRBJ2-2; D not resolved. Looked up from germline, CDR1 is KGHSH and CDR2 is LQKENI. The germline V and J ends were trimmed by 1 base and 0 bases, with 12 bases remaining between them. The CDR3 is made up of 17 amino acids. CDR3 sequence: CASSPLWLQSNTGELFF. The CDR3 DNA sequence: TGTGCCAGCTCACCACTCTGGTTACAGTCGAACACCGGGGAGCTGTTTTTT.

A remark on this clone: Other DNA sequences in the same sample also yield this CDR3. J is TRBJ1-4 and V is TRBV6-5; 8 bases are a match to TRBD1. Per the germline V gene, CDR1 is MNHEY and CDR2 is SVGAGI. V gave up 6 bases and J gave up 7 bases; unmatched junction bases: 7. The CDR3 sequence is 14 residues long. The CDR3 protein is CASSFDRGGEKLFF. CDR3 nucleotide sequence: TGTGCCAGCAGCTTCGACAGGGGAGGTGAAAAACTGTTTTTT.

The rearrangement links TRBV5-4 to TRBJ1-4; unclear D gene. The CDR3 consists of 15 residues. Trimming stripped 4 bases from V and 0 bases from J, with 10 bases between. Per the germline V gene, CDR1 is SGHNT and CDR2 is YYREEE (reference sequence). The CDR3 DNA is TGTGCCAGCAGCCCCGCTATTACAACTAATGAAAAACTGTTTTTT. Its protein product is CASSPAITTNEKLFF.

The chain couples TRBV12-3 or TRBV12-4 to TRBJ1-5, with D hard to call. The CDR3 runs 12 residues. V lost 7 bases and J 7 bases, leaving 11 bases between the germline ends. The CDR3 coding sequence is TGTGCCAGCAAATTCTCGGGACAGCCCCAGCATTTT. Its translation: CASKFSGQPQHF.